This is a list of T cell receptor beta chains from one sample in a study of metastatic and nonmetastatic thyroid tumors. TCRdb re-clonotyped the PCR reads via MiXCR. The sample gives roughly 70,000 clones, roughly 18% of which show up once; around 13% is in the top ten. Specimen: blood. These receptors originate from a female donor with papillary thyroid cancer or a benign thyroid nodule (not recorded which). Some clones in this sample may be carry-over from other donors' samples. CDR3s include the opening cysteine and the closing phenylalanine or tryptophan. D genes are given only for firm matches. The listing skips clone size in some rows; elsewhere it reads once, few, many or a size class.

clone_size d_call j_call v_call cdr3_aa cdr3_nt
- - TRBJ1-2 TRBV30 CAWSFPANYGYTF TGTGCCTGGAGTTTCCCAGCTAACTATGGCTACACCTTC
few - TRBJ2-1 TRBV2 CASPRQSGNEQFF TGTGCCAGCCCCCGACAGTCCGGGAATGAGCAGTTCTTC
- TRBD1 TRBJ1-3 TRBV11-3 CASSSWPGGGGNTIYF TGTGCCAGCAGCAGCTGGCCAGGGGGAGGTGGAAACACAATATATTTT
- - TRBJ1-4 TRBV19 CASAGAEYSTNEKLFF TGTGCCAGTGCCGGTGCAGAGTACTCAACTAATGAAAAACTGTTTTTT
many TRBD2 TRBJ2-3 TRBV6-1 CASVSGSLDTQYF TGTGCCAGCGTTAGCGGGAGCCTAGATACGCAGTATTTT
- - TRBJ2-2 TRBV7-2 CASSLAYTGELFF TGTGCCAGCAGCTTAGCCTACACCGGGGAGCTGTTTTTT
many - TRBJ1-1 TRBV11-2 CASSSGLRGKWTEAFF TGTGCCAGCAGCTCCGGACTCAGGGGAAAGTGGACTGAAGCTTTCTTT
- - TRBJ2-5 TRBV7-2 CASSTRVQETQYF TGTGCCAGCAGCACCCGGGTCCAAGAGACCCAGTACTTC
many TRBD1 TRBJ2-3 TRBV5-1 CASSIAGGRDTQYF TGCGCCAGCAGCATCGCAGGGGGCAGAGATACGCAGTATTTT
many - TRBJ2-7 TRBV5-1 CASSQRPALTYEQYF TGCGCCAGCAGCCAGCGACCAGCGCTGACCTACGAGCAGTACTTC
many TRBD1 TRBJ1-2 TRBV10-2 CASRRDRDYGYTF TGCGCCAGCAGGCGGGACAGAGACTATGGCTACACCTTC
many - TRBJ1-2 TRBV30 CAWSKGWNYGYTF TGTGCCTGGAGCAAGGGATGGAACTATGGCTACACCTTC
many TRBD1 TRBJ2-3 TRBV10-3 CAISDVRGRDTQYF TGTGCCATCAGTGATGTGAGGGGGCGGGATACGCAGTATTTT
many - TRBJ1-5 TRBV13 CASSFGNQPQHF TGTGCCAGCAGCTTTGGCAATCAGCCCCAGCATTTT
many TRBD1 TRBJ1-2 TRBV6-1 CASSETGGANYGYTF TGTGCCAGCAGTGAGACAGGGGGCGCGAACTATGGCTACACCTTC